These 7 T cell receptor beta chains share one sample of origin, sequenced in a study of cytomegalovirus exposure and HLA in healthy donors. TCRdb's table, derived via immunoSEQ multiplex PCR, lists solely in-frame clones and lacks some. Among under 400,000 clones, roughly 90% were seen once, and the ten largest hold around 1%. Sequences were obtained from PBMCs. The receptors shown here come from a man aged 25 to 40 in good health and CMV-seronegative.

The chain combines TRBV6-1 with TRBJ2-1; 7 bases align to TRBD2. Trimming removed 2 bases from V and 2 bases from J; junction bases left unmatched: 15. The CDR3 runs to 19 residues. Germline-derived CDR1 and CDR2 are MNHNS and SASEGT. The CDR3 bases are TGTGCCAGCAGTGAAATTGACTTTCTGCGGGGGTACACCTACAATGAGCAGTTCTTC. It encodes CASSEIDFLRGYTYNEQFF.

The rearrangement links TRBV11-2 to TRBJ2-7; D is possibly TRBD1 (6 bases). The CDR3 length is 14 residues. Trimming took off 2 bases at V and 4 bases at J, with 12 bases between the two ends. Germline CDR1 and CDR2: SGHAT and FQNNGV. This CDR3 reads CASSLRGGGYEQYF. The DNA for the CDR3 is TGTGCCAGCAGCTTAAGAGGGGGTGGTTACGAGCAGTACTTC.

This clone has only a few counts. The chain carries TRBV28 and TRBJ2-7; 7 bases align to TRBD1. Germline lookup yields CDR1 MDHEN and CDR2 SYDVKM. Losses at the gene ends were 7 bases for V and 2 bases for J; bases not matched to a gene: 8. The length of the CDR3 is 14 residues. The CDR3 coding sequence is TGTGCCAGCAATAACAGGGGACCCACCTACGAGCAGTACTTC. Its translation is CASNNRGPTYEQYF. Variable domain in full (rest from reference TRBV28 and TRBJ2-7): DVKVTQSSRYLVKRTGEKVFLECVQDMDHENMFWYRQDPGLGLRLIYFSYDVKMKEKGDIPEGYSVSREKKERFSLILESASTNQTSMYLCASNNRGPTYEQYFGPGTRLTVT.

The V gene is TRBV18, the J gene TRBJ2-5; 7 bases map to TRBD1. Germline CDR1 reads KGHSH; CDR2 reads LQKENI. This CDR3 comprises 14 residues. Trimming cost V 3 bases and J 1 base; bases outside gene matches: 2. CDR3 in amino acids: CASSPRQGQETQYF. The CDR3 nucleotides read TGTGCCAGCTCACCGAGACAGGGCCAAGAGACCCAGTACTTC.

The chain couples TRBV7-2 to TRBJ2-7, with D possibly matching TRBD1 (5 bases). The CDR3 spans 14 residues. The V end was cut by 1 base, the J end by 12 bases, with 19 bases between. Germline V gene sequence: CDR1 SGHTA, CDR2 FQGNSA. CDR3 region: CASSLVGAASPRYF. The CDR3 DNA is TGTGCCAGCAGCTTAGTAGGGGCAGCCTCCCCCCGGTACTTC.

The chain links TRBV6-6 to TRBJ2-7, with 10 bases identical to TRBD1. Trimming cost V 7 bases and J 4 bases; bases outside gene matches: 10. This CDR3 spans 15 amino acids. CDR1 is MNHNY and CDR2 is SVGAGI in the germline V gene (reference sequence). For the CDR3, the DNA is TGTGCCAGCAAAGAACCCGGGACAGGGGAATACGAGCAGTACTTC. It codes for CASKEPGTGEYEQYF.

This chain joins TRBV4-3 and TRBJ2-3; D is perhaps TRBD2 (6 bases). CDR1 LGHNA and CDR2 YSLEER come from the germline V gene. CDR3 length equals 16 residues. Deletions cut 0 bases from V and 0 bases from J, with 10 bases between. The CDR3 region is CASSQDFGTSTDTQYF. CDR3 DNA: TGCGCCAGCAGCCAAGATTTCGGGACTAGCACAGATACGCAGTATTTT.